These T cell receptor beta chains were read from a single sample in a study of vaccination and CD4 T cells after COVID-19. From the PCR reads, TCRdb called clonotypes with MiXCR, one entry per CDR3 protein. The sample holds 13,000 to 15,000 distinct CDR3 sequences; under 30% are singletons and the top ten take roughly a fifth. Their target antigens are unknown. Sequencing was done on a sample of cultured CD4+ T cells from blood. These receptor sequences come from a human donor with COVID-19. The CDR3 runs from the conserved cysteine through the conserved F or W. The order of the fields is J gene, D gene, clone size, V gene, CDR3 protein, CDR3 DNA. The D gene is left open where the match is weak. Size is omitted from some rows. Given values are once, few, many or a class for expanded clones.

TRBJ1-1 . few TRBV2 CASTIGQYTEAFF TGTGCCAGCACCATCGGCCAGTACACTGAAGCTTTCTTT
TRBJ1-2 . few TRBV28 CASSLGSNYGYTF TGTGCCAGCAGCCTGGGGTCTAACTATGGCTACACCTTC
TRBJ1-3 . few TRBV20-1 CSVPSVSGNTIYF TGCAGTGTTCCCAGCGTCTCTGGAAACACCATATATTTT
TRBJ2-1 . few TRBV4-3 CASSQIPGQAYNEQFF TGCGCCAGCAGCCAAATACCGGGACAAGCCTACAATGAGCAGTTCTTC
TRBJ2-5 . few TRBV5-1 CASSLQGWQETQYF TGCGCCAGCAGCTTACAGGGTTGGCAAGAGACCCAGTACTTC
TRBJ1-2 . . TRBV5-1 CASSSGSGSGYTF TGCGCCAGCAGCTCTGGGTCAGGGTCTGGCTACACCTTC
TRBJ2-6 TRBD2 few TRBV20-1 CSARLAGSAGANVLTF TGCAGTGCGCGACTAGCGGGGTCGGCTGGGGCCAACGTCCTGACTTTC
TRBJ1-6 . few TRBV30 CAWTIPGVPRNSPLHF TGTGCCTGGACCATCCCCGGGGTGCCTCGGAATTCACCCCTCCACTTT
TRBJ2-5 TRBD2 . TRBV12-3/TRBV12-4 CASSHWIGGEGETQYF TGTGCCAGCAGTCATTGGATCGGCGGGGAGGGAGAGACCCAGTACTTC
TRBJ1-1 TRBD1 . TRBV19 CASSIKGQGATEAFF TGTGCCAGTAGTATAAAAGGGCAGGGGGCGACTGAAGCTTTCTTT
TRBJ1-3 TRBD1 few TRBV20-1 CSARGRQGPGNTIYF TGCAGTGCTAGGGGTAGACAGGGCCCTGGAAACACCATATATTTT
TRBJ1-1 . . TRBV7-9 CASSLVGQGTEAFF TGTGCCAGCAGCTTAGTAGGCCAGGGCACTGAAGCTTTCTTT
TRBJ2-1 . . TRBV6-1 CASSPLGRYNEQFF TGTGCCAGCAGCCCACTGGGCCGTTACAATGAGCAGTTCTTC
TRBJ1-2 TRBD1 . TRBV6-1 CASRMTGANYGYTF TGTGCCAGCAGGATGACAGGGGCTAACTATGGCTACACCTTC
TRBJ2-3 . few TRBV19 CATGAGIRTDTQYF TGTGCCACCGGGGCGGGCATTCGAACAGATACGCAGTATTTT
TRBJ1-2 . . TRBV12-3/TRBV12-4 CASSLDSLSGYTF TGTGCCAGCAGTTTAGACAGCCTCTCGGGCTACACCTTC
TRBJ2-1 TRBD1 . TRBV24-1 CATSDRTGADGGFYNEQFF TGTGCCACCAGTGACCGGACAGGGGCGGACGGGGGGTTTTACAATGAGCAGTTCTTC
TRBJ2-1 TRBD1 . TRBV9 CASSVSSGQGYNEQFF TGTGCCAGCAGCGTTTCCTCGGGACAGGGGTACAATGAGCAGTTCTTC
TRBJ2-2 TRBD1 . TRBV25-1 CASRGSGQGTPGELFF TGTGCCAGCAGGGGTTCCGGACAGGGGACGCCCGGGGAGCTGTTTTTT
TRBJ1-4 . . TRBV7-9 CASSSGGTNEKLFF TGTGCCAGCAGCTCGGGGGGGACCAATGAAAAACTGTTTTTT
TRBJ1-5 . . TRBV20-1 CSASSGDSNQPQHF TGCAGTGCTAGTTCGGGGGATAGCAATCAGCCCCAGCATTTT
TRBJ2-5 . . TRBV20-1 CSASPGAETQYF TGCAGTGCTAGTCCGGGGGCTGAGACCCAGTACTTC
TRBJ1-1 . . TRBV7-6 CASTPILNTEAFF TGTGCCAGCACCCCAATTCTGAACACTGAAGCTTTCTTT
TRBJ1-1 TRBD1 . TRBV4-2 CASSQDPGTVGNTEAFF TGTGCCAGCAGCCAAGATCCCGGGACAGTGGGGAACACTGAAGCTTTCTTT
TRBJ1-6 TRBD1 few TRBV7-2 CASSPTGTQSPLHF TGTGCCAGCAGCCCGACAGGGACCCAATCACCCCTCCACTTT
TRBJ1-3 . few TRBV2 CASRAGGLGNTIYF TGTGCCAGCAGGGCCGGGGGGCTTGGAAACACCATATATTTT
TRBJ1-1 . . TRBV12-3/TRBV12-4 CASSLWTVNTEAFF TGTGCCAGCAGTCTTTGGACAGTAAACACTGAAGCTTTCTTT
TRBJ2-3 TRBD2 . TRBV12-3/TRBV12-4 CASRYSGGGTDTQYF TGTGCCAGCAGATATAGCGGGGGGGGAACAGATACGCAGTATTTT
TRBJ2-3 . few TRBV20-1 CSAGIMANTDTQYF TGCAGTGCTGGTATCATGGCTAACACAGATACGCAGTATTTT
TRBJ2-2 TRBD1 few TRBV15 CATSRGDSRYGELFF TGTGCCACCAGCAGGGGGGACAGCCGTTACGGGGAGCTGTTTTTT
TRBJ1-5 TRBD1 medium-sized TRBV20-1 CSASVTGTVSNQPQHF TGCAGTGCTAGTGTGACGGGGACAGTGAGCAATCAGCCCCAGCATTTT
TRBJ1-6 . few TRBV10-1 CASSEGHSPLHF TGCGCCAGCAGTGAAGGACATTCACCCCTCCACTTT
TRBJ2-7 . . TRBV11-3 CASSTGHSYEQYF TGTGCCAGCAGCACGGGACACTCCTACGAGCAGTACTTC
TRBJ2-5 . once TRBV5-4 CASSNAFMETQYF TGTGCCAGCAGCAATGCCTTTATGGAGACCCAGTACTTC
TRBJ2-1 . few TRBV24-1 CATSDPGIGSYNEQFF TGTGCCACCAGTGACCCTGGGATTGGTTCCTACAATGAGCAGTTCTTC
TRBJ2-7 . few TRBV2 CASSEEGFGEQYF TGTGCCAGCAGTGAAGAGGGGTTCGGGGAGCAGTACTTC
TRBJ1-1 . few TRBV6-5 CASSYRDDTEAFF TGTGCCAGCAGTTACCGGGACGACACTGAAGCTTTCTTT
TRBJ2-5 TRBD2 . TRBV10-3 CASGGGQVETQYF TGTGCCAGCGGCGGGGGGCAGGTGGAGACCCAGTACTTC
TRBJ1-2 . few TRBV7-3 CASSLTGGDNYGYTF TGTGCCAGCAGCTTAACCGGGGGGGACAACTATGGCTACACCTTC
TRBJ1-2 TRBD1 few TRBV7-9 CASGPVDRFYGYTF TGTGCCAGCGGACCAGTGGACAGGTTCTATGGCTACACCTTC
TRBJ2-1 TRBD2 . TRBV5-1 CASSLPGGYNEQFF TGCGCCAGCAGCTTGCCCGGGGGGTACAATGAGCAGTTCTTC
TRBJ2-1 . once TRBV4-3 CASSQEGVGYNEQFF TGCGCCAGCAGCCAGGAGGGGGTGGGTTACAATGAGCAGTTCTTC
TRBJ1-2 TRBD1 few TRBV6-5 CASSYGQEYGYTF TGTGCCAGCAGTTACGGACAGGAGTATGGCTACACCTTC
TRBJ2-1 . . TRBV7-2 CASSPGRGNHNEQFF TGTGCCAGCAGCCCCGGCCGGGGGAACCATAATGAGCAGTTCTTC
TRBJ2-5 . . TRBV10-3 CAISATREQETQYF TGTGCCATCAGTGCTACTAGGGAACAAGAGACCCAGTACTTC
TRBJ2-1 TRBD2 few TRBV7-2 CASRAGTSGGSSYNEQFF TGTGCCAGCAGGGCCGGGACTAGCGGGGGGAGCTCCTACAATGAGCAGTTCTTC
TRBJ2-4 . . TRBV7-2 CASSPRPKQLAKNIQYF TGTGCCAGCAGCCCAAGGCCCAAACAGCTAGCCAAAAACATTCAGTACTTC
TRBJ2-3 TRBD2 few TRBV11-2 CANGERGATDTQYF TGTGCCAACGGCGAGCGGGGGGCGACAGATACGCAGTATTTT
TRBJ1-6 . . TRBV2 CASTLTPSPLSYNSPLHF TGTGCCAGCACCCTAACCCCCTCTCCGCTCTCCTATAATTCACCCCTCCACTTT
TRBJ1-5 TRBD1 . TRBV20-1 CSASPGGDQPQHF TGCAGTGCTAGCCCAGGGGGCGATCAGCCCCAGCATTTT
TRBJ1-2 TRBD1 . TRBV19 CASMGDRVYGYTF TGTGCCAGTATGGGGGACAGGGTGTATGGCTACACCTTC
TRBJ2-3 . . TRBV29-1 CSVEASTDTQYF TGCAGCGTTGAGGCTAGCACAGATACGCAGTATTTT
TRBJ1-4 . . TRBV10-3 CAISVEGSGGKLFF TGTGCCATCAGTGTGGAGGGGAGCGGAGGAAAACTGTTTTTT
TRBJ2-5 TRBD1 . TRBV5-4 CASSLEGARRETQYF TGTGCCAGCAGCTTGGAGGGGGCTAGGAGGGAGACCCAGTACTTC
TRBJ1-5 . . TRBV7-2 CASSFGENQPQHF TGTGCCAGCAGCTTCGGGGAAAATCAGCCCCAGCATTTT
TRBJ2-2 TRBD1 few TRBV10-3 CAMRTGGTTGELFF TGTGCCATGAGGACAGGGGGAACTACCGGGGAGCTGTTTTTT
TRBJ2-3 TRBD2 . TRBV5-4 CASSLDPTSGGGADTQYF TGTGCCAGCAGCTTGGACCCGACTAGCGGGGGTGGGGCAGATACGCAGTATTTT
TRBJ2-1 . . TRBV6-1 CASSEQPGNEQFF TGTGCCAGCAGTGAACAGCCCGGCAATGAGCAGTTCTTC
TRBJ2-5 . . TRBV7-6 CASSGAGQETQYF TGTGCCAGCAGCGGGGCGGGGCAAGAGACCCAGTACTTC